A single sample is the source of the 14 T cell receptor beta chains below, sequenced in a study of cytomegalovirus exposure and HLA in healthy donors. Profiling relied on immunoSEQ multiplex PCR, and the TCRdb table lists in-frame clones only, not all of them. The profile shows fewer than 200,000 clones, about 89% of them singletons. The specimen was PBMCs. The source of these receptors is a man aged 25 to 40 in good health and CMV-seropositive.

This clone was detected once. The chain joins TRBV5-6 to TRBJ2-3, with 10 bases matching TRBD2. J was trimmed by 3 bases and V by 2 bases; bases with no gene match: 12. The CDR3 consists of 18 residues. Germline V gives CDR1 SGHDT, CDR2 YYEEEE. The CDR3 coding sequence is TGTGCCAGCAGCTTTCCCCCAATGACTAGCGGGCCGACAGATACGCAGTATTTT. Translated: CASSFPPMTSGPTDTQYF.

This clone was observed a single time. The chain recombines TRBV25-1 with TRBJ2-5; D is uncertain. Germline V CDR1 and CDR2: MGHDK, SYGVNS. This CDR3 has 11 residues. V lost 6 bases to trimming and J lost 7 bases, with 9 bases between them. The CDR3 DNA sequence: TGTGCCAGCAGGACCCCCAGGACCCAGTACTTC. This gives the protein CASRTPRTQYF.

This chain uses TRBV6-9 with TRBJ2-1; either TRBD1 or TRBD2 may supply D (5 bases each). The CDR3 consists of 12 residues. Trimming cost V 3 bases and J 15 bases, with 15 bases left between them. Germline assignment: CDR1 MNHGY and CDR2 SVAAGI. CDR3 bases: TGTGCCAGCAGTTACCTTAATGGGGGTACGTTCTTC. Its protein is CASSYLNGGTFF.

The V call is TRBV14, the J call TRBJ1-2; D is undetermined. Trimming removed 2 bases from V and 4 bases from J, with 14 bases in between. The CDR3 covers 15 residues. CDR1 is SGHDN and CDR2 is FVKESK in the germline V gene. CDR3 sequence (DNA): TGTGCCAGCAGCCAATCATCGGTGGGCGGCTATGGCTACACCTTC. Its translation is CASSQSSVGGYGYTF.

The rearrangement uses TRBV19 and TRBJ1-1, with TRBD1 matching 9 bases. The V gene's germline CDR1 is LNHDA and CDR2 SQIVND (reference sequence). The V and J ends lost 4 bases and 5 bases, in that order; junction bases with no gene match: 17. The CDR3 is 18 amino acids. CDR3 in amino acids: CASSTRFDYRGLSTEAFF. The CDR3 DNA sequence: TGTGCCAGTAGTACCCGATTCGATTACAGGGGGCTCTCGACTGAAGCTTTCTTT. Complete variable domain (other parts from reference TRBV19 and TRBJ1-1): DGGITQSPKYLFRKEGQNVTLSCEQNLNHDAMYWYRQDPGQGLRLIYYSQIVNDFQKGDIAEGYSVSREKKESFPLTVTSAQKNPTAFYLCASSTRFDYRGLSTEAFFGQGTRLTVV.

The gene calls are TRBV7-9 and TRBJ2-5, with TRBD1 matching over 7 bases. The ends lost 5 bases at V and 5 bases at J; junction bases unmatched: 11. CDR1 SEHNR and CDR2 FQNEAQ come from the germline V gene (reference sequence). The length of the CDR3 is 15 residues. CDR3 protein: CASSARDREEETQYF. The CDR3 bases are TGTGCCAGCAGCGCCCGGGACAGAGAGGAGGAGACCCAGTACTTC.

The chain couples TRBV9 to TRBJ2-7; 9 nucleotides align to TRBD1. The germline gives CDR1 SGDLS, CDR2 YYNGEE. The V and J ends lost 3 bases and 5 bases, in that order; junction bases with no gene match: 6. The CDR3 totals 14 residues. In DNA form, the CDR3 reads TGTGCCAGCAGCGGGGGACAGGGTGGAGACGAGCAGTACTTC. Translation gives CASSGGQGGDEQYF.

The chain has TRBV5-1 and TRBJ1-2; D call uncertain. This CDR3 contains 12 residues. V lost 4 bases and J lost 14, with 18 bases in between. Germline CDR1 reads SGHRS; CDR2 reads YFSETQ. DNA for the CDR3: TGCGCCAGCAGCGAGCGTTTGGGTTCGGGTACCTTC. This sequence encodes CASSERLGSGTF.

The rearrangement joins TRBV6-5 to TRBJ1-1; tentative D call: TRBD1 (5 bases). Germline values: CDR1 MNHEY, CDR2 SVGAGI. Trimming took 4 bases from V and 0 from J, leaving 15 bases between them. This CDR3 region has 16 residues. As DNA, the CDR3 is TGTGCCAGCAGTTGGGGACGGATGTCTATGAACACTGAAGCTTTCTTT. Its translation: CASSWGRMSMNTEAFF.

The chain has TRBV7-2 and TRBJ1-6; TRBD1 matches at 8 bases. The trim removed 3 bases at V and 7 bases at J, leaving 5 bases unmatched. Germline CDR1 and CDR2: SGHTA and FQGNSA. The CDR3 spans 15 residues. Here the CDR3 reads CASSFTGGANSPLHF. For the CDR3, the DNA is TGTGCCAGCAGCTTTACAGGGGGGGCCAATTCACCCCTCCACTTT.

This rearrangement joins TRBV6-5 to TRBJ2-7, with 8 bases fitting TRBD2. Looked up from germline, CDR1 is MNHEY and CDR2 is SVGAGI. V shed 4 bases and J 5 bases; nucleotides not matched to a gene: 7. This CDR3 is 14 amino acids long. DNA for the CDR3: TGTGCCAGCAGTTCCGGGGGGGCCCTCCACGAGCAGTACTTC. It is translated as CASSSGGALHEQYF.

The chain is built from TRBV4-1 and TRBJ1-1, with a tentative D call TRBD1 (6 bases). V gave up 3 bases and J gave up 1 base, with 12 bases separating them. The CDR3 contains 15 residues. Germline V gene data show CDR1 as MGHRA and CDR2 as YSYEKL. CDR3 sequence: CASSQVRGGNTEAFF. For the CDR3, the DNA is TGCGCCAGCAGCCAGGTCAGGGGTGGGAACACTGAAGCTTTCTTT.

This sequence joins TRBV4-3 and TRBJ2-2; the D gene is possibly TRBD2 (7 bases). V lost 1 base and J lost 0, with 18 bases in between. The germline gives CDR1 LGHNA, CDR2 YSLEER. The CDR3 is 19 amino acids. The CDR3 DNA follows: TGCGCCAGCAGCCAAGGCTGGCGGGGGCCTCTCGCGAACACCGGGGAGCTGTTTTTT. Amino acid sequence: CASSQGWRGPLANTGELFF.

The chain uses TRBV28 and TRBJ2-2, with 9 bases matching TRBD1. Germline trimming cut 4 bases from V and 6 bases from J; bases unmatched to any gene: 6. The CDR3 spans 15 residues. Per the germline V gene, CDR1 is MDHEN and CDR2 is SYDVKM. The CDR3 region has the DNA TGTGCCAGCAGTTCCCGACAGGGGGGCGCCGGGGAGCTGTTTTTT. Protein product: CASSSRQGGAGELFF.